This TCR beta chain derives from a study of T cell responses to AZD1222 COVID-19 vaccine. A remark on this clone: The antigen is undetermined.

Findings of the study overall: Clonal diversity was possibly underestimated; the donors were predominantly white British and more often female. Variant regions that are unmutated are reportedly the target of nearly half of spike-specific TCRs. Spike-specific TCR breadth and depth went up after people got two AZD1222 doses.

Germline lookup yields CDR1 SGHTA and CDR2 FQGNSA. The CDR3 runs 13 residues. V lost 5 bases and J lost 1, with 8 bases in between. Sequencing was performed with immunoSEQ multiplex PCR; in TCRdb, only in-frame clones are kept and a portion is missing. Of more than 95,000 clones listed, around 86% are singletons. This sequence joins TRBV7-2 and TRBJ1-1; tentatively, D is TRBD1 (6 bases). The receptor comes from an adult who received the MenACWY meningococcal vaccine as a control. The sequencing here drew on peripheral blood, taken 28 days after the second dose of the MenACWY control vaccine. This chain's CDR3 is CASSLTGNTEAFF. CDR3 nucleotide sequence: TGTGCCAGCAGCCTGACAGGGAACACTGAAGCTTTCTTT.